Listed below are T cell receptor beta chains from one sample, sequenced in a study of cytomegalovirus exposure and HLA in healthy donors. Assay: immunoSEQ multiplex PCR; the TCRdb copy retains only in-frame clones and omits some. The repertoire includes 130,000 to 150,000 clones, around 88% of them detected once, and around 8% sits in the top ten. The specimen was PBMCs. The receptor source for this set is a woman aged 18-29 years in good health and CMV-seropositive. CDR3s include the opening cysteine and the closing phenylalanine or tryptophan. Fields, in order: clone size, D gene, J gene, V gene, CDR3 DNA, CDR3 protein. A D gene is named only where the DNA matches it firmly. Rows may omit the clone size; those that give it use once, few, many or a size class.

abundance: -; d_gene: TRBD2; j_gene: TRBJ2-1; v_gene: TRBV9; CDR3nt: TGTGCCAGCAGCGTAGGCCAGCGGGGGGCTTACAATGAGCAGTTCTTC; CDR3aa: CASSVGQRGAYNEQFF
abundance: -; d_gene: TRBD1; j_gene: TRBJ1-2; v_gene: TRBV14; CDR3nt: TGTGCCAGCAGCCAAACAGACAGGGTCTATGGCTACACCTTC; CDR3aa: CASSQTDRVYGYTF
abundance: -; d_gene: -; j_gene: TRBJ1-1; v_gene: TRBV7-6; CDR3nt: TGTGCCAGCAGCTTAGACACAGGGAATTATCAGGCTTTCTTT; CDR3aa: CASSLDTGNYQAFF
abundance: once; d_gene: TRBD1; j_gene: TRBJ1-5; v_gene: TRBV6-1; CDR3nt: TGTGCCAGCAGACCCGGGACAGTAAGCAATCAGCCCCAGCATTTT; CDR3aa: CASRPGTVSNQPQHF
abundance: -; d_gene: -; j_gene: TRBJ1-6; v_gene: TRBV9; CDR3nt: TGTGCCAGCAGCGTAGATGGACAGAGCTACTCCTATAATTCACCCCTCCACTTT; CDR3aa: CASSVDGQSYSYNSPLHF
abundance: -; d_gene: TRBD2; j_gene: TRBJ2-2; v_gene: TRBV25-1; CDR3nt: TGTGCCAGCAGTGCCACTAGCGGGGGGGCCACCGGGGAGCTGTTTTTT; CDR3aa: CASSATSGGATGELFF
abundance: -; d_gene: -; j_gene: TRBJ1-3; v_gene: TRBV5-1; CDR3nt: TGCGCCAGCAGCTTGTCGGGAAACACCATATATTTT; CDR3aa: CASSLSGNTIYF
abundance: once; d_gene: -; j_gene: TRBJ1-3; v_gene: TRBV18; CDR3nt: TGTGCCAGCTCACCGCTACCGGGGCAGCGGGACTCTGGAAACACCATATATTTT; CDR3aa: CASSPLPGQRDSGNTIYF
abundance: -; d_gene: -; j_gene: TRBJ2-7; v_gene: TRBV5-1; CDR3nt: TGCGCCAGCAGCTTGGATTGGGGACTTCACTACGAGCAGTACTTC; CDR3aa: CASSLDWGLHYEQYF
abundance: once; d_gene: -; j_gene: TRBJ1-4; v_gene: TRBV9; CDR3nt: TGTGCCAGCAGCGTAGGCAGGGTGACGGATAATGAAAAACTGTTTTTT; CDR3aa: CASSVGRVTDNEKLFF
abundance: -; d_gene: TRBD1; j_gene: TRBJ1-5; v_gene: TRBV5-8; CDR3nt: TGTGCCAGCAGCCCCGGGACAGGTTATAGCAATCAGCCCCAGCATTTT; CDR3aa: CASSPGTGYSNQPQHF
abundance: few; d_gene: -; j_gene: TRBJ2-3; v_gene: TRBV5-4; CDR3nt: TGTGCCAGCAGCTTGTCCACCGGTAACACAGATACGCAGTATTTT; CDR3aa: CASSLSTGNTDTQYF
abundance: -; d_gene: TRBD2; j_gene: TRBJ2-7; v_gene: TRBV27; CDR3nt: TGTGCCAGCAGTTTAAGACTAGCGGCCTACTACGAGCAGTACTTC; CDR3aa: CASSLRLAAYYEQYF
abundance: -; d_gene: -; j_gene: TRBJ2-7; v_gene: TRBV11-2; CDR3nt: TGTGCCAGCAGCTCGTTAGTTTACGAGCAGTACTTC; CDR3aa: CASSSLVYEQYF
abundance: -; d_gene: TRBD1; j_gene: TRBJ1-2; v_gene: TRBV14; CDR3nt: TGTGCCAGCAGCCAGACAGGGAAGATTGGTCTTGGCTACACCTTC; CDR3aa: CASSQTGKIGLGYTF
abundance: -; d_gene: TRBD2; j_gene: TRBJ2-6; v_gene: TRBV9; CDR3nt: TGTGCCAGCGGGAGGGGTGCTGGGGCCAACGTCCTGACTTTC; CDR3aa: CASGRGAGANVLTF
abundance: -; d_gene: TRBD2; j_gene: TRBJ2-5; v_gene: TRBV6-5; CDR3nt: TGTGCCAGCAGTTACTCAGCGGGGGGGCCGGCAGAGACCCAGTACTTC; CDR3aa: CASSYSAGGPAETQYF
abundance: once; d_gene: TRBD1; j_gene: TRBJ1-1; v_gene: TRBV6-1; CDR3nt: TGTGCCAGCAGTAGACAGGGGGAGAACACTGAAGCTTTCTTT; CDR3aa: CASSRQGENTEAFF
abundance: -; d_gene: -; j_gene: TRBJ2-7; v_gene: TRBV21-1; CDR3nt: TGTGCCAGCAGCTCCCCGAAGGGCGACAGGCAGGAGGACTACGAGCAGTACTTC; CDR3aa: CASSSPKGDRQEDYEQYF
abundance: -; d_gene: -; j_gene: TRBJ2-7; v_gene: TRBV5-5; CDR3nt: TGTGCCAGCAGCTTGCGGTCGCGGGAAGACGAGCAGTACTTC; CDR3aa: CASSLRSREDEQYF
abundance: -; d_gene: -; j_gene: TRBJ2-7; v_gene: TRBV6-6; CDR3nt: TGTGCCAGCAGTCCCGGGTGGCCCTACGAGCAGTACTTC; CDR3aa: CASSPGWPYEQYF
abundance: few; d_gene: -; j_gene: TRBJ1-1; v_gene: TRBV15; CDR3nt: TGTGCCACCAGCAGAGGAGGTAGCACTGAAGCTTTCTTT; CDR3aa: CATSRGGSTEAFF
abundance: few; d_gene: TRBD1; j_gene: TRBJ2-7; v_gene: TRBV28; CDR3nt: TGTGCCAGCAGCGGACAGGGGGAAACCTACGAGCAGTACTTC; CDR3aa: CASSGQGETYEQYF
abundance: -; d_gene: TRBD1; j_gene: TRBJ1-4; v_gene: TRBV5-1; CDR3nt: TGCGCCAGCAGCTTAGGGGGTACGACAGGGTCTGAAAAACTGTTTTTT; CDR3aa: CASSLGGTTGSEKLFF
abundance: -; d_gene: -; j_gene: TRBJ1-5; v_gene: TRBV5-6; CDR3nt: TGTGCCAGCAGCTTGGCGGGGGGCAATCAGCCCCAGCATTTT; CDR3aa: CASSLAGGNQPQHF
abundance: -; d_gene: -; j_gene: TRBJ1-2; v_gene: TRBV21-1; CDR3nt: TGTGCCAGCAGCAAAGGAGGGAACCGGGGCTACACCTTC; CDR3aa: CASSKGGNRGYTF
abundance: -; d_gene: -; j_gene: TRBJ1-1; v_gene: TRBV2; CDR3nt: TGTGCCAGCAGTGCGAGTAGGGGTATCACTGAAGCTTTCTTT; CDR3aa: CASSASRGITEAFF
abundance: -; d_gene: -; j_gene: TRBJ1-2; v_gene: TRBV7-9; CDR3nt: TGTGCCAGCAGCTCGACAGGAAACTATGGCTACACCTTC; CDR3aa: CASSSTGNYGYTF
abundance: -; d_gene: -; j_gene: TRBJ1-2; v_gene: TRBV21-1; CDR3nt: TGTGCCAGCAGCACCGTTCAGGGACTGCACTATGGCTACACCTTC; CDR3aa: CASSTVQGLHYGYTF
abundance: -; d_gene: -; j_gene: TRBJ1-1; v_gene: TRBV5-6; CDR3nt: TGTGCCAGCAGCTTGTGGAGTATCGGGGAGGAGAAGACTGAAGCTTTCTTT; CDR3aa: CASSLWSIGEEKTEAFF
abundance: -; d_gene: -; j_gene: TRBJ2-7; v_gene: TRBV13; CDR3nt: TGTGCCAGCAGCTCGTACAGGATCTCCTACGAGCAGTACTTC; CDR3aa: CASSSYRISYEQYF
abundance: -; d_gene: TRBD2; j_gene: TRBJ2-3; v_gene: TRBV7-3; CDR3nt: TGTGCCAGCAGCCGCTTGACTAGCGGGAGTGGGACAGATACGCAGTATTTT; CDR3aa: CASSRLTSGSGTDTQYF
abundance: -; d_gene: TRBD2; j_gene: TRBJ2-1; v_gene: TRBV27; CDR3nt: TGTGCCAGCTGCCGAACTAGCGGGAGTCAGCGGGATGAGCAGTTCTTC; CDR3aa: CASCRTSGSQRDEQFF
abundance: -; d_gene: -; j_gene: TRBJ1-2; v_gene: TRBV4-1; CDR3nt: TGCGCCAGCAGCCAAATCGCGGGGGCGGTTGGCTACACCTTC; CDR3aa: CASSQIAGAVGYTF
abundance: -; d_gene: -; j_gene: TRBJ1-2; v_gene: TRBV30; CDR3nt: TGTGCCTGGAGTGTACGGGGGGGGCAGGGCTACACCTTC; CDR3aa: CAWSVRGGQGYTF
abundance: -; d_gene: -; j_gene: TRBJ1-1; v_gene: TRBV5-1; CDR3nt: TGCGCCAGCAGCTCGGACACCGAAGCTTTCTTT; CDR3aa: CASSSDTEAFF
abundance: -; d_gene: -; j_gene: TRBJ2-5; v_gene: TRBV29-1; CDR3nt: TGCAGCGCCCTCCCCTTGCAGGGCGGTCGGGAGACCCAGTACTTC; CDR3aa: CSALPLQGGRETQYF
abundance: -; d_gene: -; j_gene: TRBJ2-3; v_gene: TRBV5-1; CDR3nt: TGCGCCAGCAGCTTGGGTGAGGCTAGCACAGATACGCAGTATTTT; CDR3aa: CASSLGEASTDTQYF
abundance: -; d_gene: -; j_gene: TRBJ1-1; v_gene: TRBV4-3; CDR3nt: TGCGCCAGCAGCACGCCGGGGATGAGGACTGAAGCTTTCTTT; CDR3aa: CASSTPGMRTEAFF
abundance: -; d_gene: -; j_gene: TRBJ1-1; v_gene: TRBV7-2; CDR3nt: TGTGCCAGCAGCTCCGCGGTCGTCAAGAACACTGAAGCTTTCTTT; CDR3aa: CASSSAVVKNTEAFF
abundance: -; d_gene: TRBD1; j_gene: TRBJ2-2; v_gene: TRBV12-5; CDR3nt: TGTGCTAGTGGTCTAATACAGGGGGGAATCACCGGGGAGCTGTTTTTT; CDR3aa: CASGLIQGGITGELFF
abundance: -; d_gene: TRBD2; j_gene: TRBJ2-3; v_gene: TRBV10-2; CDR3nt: TGCGCCAGCAGACCTCTAGTTAGGGAGCGGGAGGGCGTAAGCACAGATACGCAGTATTTT; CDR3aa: CASRPLVREREGVSTDTQYF
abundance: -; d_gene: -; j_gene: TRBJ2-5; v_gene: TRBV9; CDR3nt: TGTGCCAGCAGCCTGGAGGGGGCCGAGGGGGAGACCCAGTACTTC; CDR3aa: CASSLEGAEGETQYF
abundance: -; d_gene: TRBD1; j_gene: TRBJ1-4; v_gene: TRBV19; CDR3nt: TGTGCCAGTAGTACGGGACAGGGATTCGGTGAAAAACTGTTTTTT; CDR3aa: CASSTGQGFGEKLFF
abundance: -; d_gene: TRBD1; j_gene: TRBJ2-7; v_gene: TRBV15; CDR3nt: TGTGCCACCAGCAGCCCCGGGACAGGGACCTACGAGCAGTACTTC; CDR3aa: CATSSPGTGTYEQYF
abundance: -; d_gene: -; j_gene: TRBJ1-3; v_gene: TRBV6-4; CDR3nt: TGTGCCAGCAGTGGGGTCAGGGGTAGTGGAAACACCATATATTTT; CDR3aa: CASSGVRGSGNTIYF
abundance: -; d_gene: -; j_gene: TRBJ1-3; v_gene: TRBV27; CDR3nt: TGTGCCAGCAGGGGAGGGTCTGGAAACACCATATATTTT; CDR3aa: CASRGGSGNTIYF
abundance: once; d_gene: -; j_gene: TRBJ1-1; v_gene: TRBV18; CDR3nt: TGTGCCAGCTCACCACTGGCGGTCGGGGGCACTGAAGCTTTCTTT; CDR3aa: CASSPLAVGGTEAFF
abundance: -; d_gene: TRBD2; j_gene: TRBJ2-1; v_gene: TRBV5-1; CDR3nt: TGCGCCAGCAGCTTGGAGGTAGCGGGGCCCTACAATGAGCAGTTCTTC; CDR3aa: CASSLEVAGPYNEQFF
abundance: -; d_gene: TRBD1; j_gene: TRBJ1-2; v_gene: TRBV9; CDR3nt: TGTGCCAGCAGCACGGGACAGGGTGATGGCTACACCTTC; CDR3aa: CASSTGQGDGYTF
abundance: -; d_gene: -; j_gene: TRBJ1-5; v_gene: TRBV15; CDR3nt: TGTGCCACCAGCAGAGATAAGGGGTCAAATCAGCCCCAGCATTTT; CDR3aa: CATSRDKGSNQPQHF
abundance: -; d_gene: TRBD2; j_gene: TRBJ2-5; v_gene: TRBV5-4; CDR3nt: TGTGCCAGCAGCTTCCCAGCGGGGGGGCAAGAGACCCAGTACTTC; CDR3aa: CASSFPAGGQETQYF
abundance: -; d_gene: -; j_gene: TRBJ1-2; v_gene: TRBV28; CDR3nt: TGTGCCAGCAGATCCCAGGGGTATGGCTACACCTTC; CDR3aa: CASRSQGYGYTF
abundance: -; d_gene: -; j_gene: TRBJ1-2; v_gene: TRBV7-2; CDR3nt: TGTGCCAGCAGCTTAGTCCGGGATAGTATTGGCTACACCTTC; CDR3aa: CASSLVRDSIGYTF
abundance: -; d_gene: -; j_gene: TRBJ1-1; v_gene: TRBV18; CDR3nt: TGTGCCAGCTCACCAAGGGGGTTAGGGGGTGAAGCTTTCTTT; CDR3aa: CASSPRGLGGEAFF
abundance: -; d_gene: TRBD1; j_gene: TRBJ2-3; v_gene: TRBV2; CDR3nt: TGTGCCAGTCAGGACAGGGCAGATACGCAGTATTTT; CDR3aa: CASQDRADTQYF
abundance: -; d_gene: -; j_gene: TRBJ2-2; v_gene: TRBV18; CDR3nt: TGTGCCAGCTCGGCACTTGCAAGGGGCGACACCGGGGAGCTGTTTTTT; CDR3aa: CASSALARGDTGELFF
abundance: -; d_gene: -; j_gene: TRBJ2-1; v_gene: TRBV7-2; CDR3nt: TGTGCCAGCAGCCCCTCGCCCTCTAGCTTGAGGTACAATGAGCAGTTCTTC; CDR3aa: CASSPSPSSLRYNEQFF
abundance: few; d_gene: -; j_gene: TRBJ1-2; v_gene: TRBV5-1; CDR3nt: TGCGCCAGCAGCTTGGGGAGTCCGGATGGCTACACCTTC; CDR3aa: CASSLGSPDGYTF
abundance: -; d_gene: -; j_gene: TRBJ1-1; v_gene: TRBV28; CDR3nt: TGTGCCAGCAGTTTAGTGCGGACTGAAGCTTTCTTT; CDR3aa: CASSLVRTEAFF